The 21 T cell receptor beta chains presented below share a single source sample, sequenced in a study of T cell repertoires in cytomegalovirus infection. TCRdb reprocessed the reads with MiXCR, giving one entry per CDR3 protein. In the table there are some 940,000 distinct CDR3 sequences, approximately 31% of which are singletons. These receptors lack a known antigen. The sample here was cultured CD8+ T cells from PBMCs, taken from culture after CMV antigen stimulation. These receptors were collected from a human donor in good health (CMV status not recorded). Some clones in this sample may be carry-over from other donors' samples.

The chain combines TRBV7-9 with TRBJ2-7; D assignment may be TRBD1 or TRBD2 (5 bases each). CDR1 is SEHNR, CDR2 FQNEAQ, per germline (reference sequence). V gave up 6 bases and J gave up 0 bases, with 9 bases separating them. The CDR3 is made up of 13 amino acids. The CDR3 region is CASRGPTSYEQYF. As DNA, the CDR3 is TGTGCCAGCAGGGGACCGACCTCCTACGAGCAGTACTTC.

The chain recombines TRBV7-9 with TRBJ2-1, with D hard to call. Deletions cut 5 bases from V and 10 bases from J, with 6 bases between. Germline V gives CDR1 SEHNR, CDR2 FQNEAQ (reference sequence). The CDR3 contains 10 residues. This CDR3 is CASSSWEQFF. The DNA of the CDR3 is TGTGCCAGCAGCAGCTGGGAGCAGTTCTTC. The full variable domain, completed using reference TRBV7-9 and TRBJ2-1, is DTGVSQNPRHKITKRGQNVTFRCDPISEHNRLYWYRQTLGQGPEFLTYFQNEAQLEKSRLLSDRFSAERPKGSFSTLEIQRTEQGDSAMYLCASSSWEQFFGPGTRLTVL.

This clonotype was seen only a few times. In DNA, the CDR3 is TGTGCCAGCAGCCACCCCATGACCCTCACCGGGGAGCTGTTTTTT. It encodes CASSHPMTLTGELFF. The rearrangement joins TRBV6-1 to TRBJ2-2; D is unresolved. The ends were cut back, 6 bases at V and 4 bases at J, with 15 bases in the middle. The germline V gene encodes CDR1 MNHNS and CDR2 SASEGT. The CDR3 covers 15 residues.

The rearrangement joins TRBV6-2 or TRBV6-3 to TRBJ2-7; D unclear. The CDR3 totals 13 residues. Trimming removed 11 bases at V and 1 base at J, with 15 bases between. From germline, CDR1 is MNHEY and CDR2 SVGEGT. This CDR3 reads CASEGTTSYEQYV. CDR3 bases: TGTGCCTCTGAAGGTACCACATCCTACGAGCAGTACGTC.

This clonotype has more than one count but fewer than ten. The rearrangement links TRBV6-6 to TRBJ1-5; tentatively, D is TRBD1 (5 bases). V lost 0 bases to trimming and J lost 11 bases, with 11 bases between them. The CDR3 is 13 amino acids. CDR1 MNHNY and CDR2 SVGAGI come from the germline V gene (reference sequence). As DNA, the CDR3 is TGTGCCAGCAGTTACTCAGGAGGGGAGGCCCAGCATTTT. Translation: CASSYSGGEAQHF.

The gene calls are TRBV6-2 or TRBV6-3 and TRBJ2-2; tentatively, D is TRBD1 (6 bases). Per the germline V gene, CDR1 is MNHEY and CDR2 is SVGEGT. The CDR3 is 16 amino acids. V lost 2 bases to trimming and J lost 1 base, with 11 bases between them. The DNA of the CDR3 is TGTGCCAGCAGTTACCCCTGGGACAAGAACACCGGGGAGCTGTTTTTT. This sequence encodes CASSYPWDKNTGELFF.

This clonotype has a handful of counts. The chain has TRBV24-1 and TRBJ2-3; 7 bases agree with TRBD2. CDR1 KGHDR and CDR2 SFDVKD come from the germline V gene. There are 18 residues in the CDR3. V lost 3 bases and J lost 0; bases outside the gene matches: 11. The CDR3 loop is CATSDAIGLDWSTDTQYF. The CDR3 nucleotides are TGTGCCACCAGTGATGCCATTGGACTAGATTGGAGCACAGATACGCAGTATTTT.

The chain has TRBV14 and TRBJ1-2, with D maybe TRBD1 (5 bases). Germline V lookup: CDR1 SGHDN, CDR2 FVKESK. V shed 8 bases and J shed 2 bases, with 18 bases lying between them. CDR3 length: 15 residues. The CDR3 reads CASSALGVINYGYTF. The CDR3 nucleotides are TGTGCCAGCTCCGCACTGGGGGTGATAAACTATGGCTACACCTTC.

The chain recombines TRBV27 with TRBJ1-5; D possibly corresponds to TRBD1 (5 bases). The V end was cut by 6 bases, the J end by 7 bases, with 19 bases between. The CDR3 runs 15 residues. Germline CDR1 and CDR2: MNHEY and SMNVEV (reference sequence). CDR3 coding DNA: TGTGCCAGCAGCTGGGGGGGAGGGAGCGGCCAGCCCCAGCATTTT. This gives the protein CASSWGGGSGQPQHF.

This clonotype has just a few counts. CDR3: CASSFGFSGSNYGYTF. For the CDR3, the DNA is TGTGCCAGCAGTTTCGGTTTTTCAGGGTCTAACTATGGCTACACCTTC. The chain links TRBV12-3 or TRBV12-4 to TRBJ1-2; D is perhaps TRBD1 (5 bases). The CDR3 totals 16 residues. With 3 bases removed from V and 0 bases from J, the gap between germline ends came to 14 bases.

This clonotype was recorded a few times. This chain uses TRBV7-2 with TRBJ1-1; D not resolved. This CDR3 comprises 12 residues. The V end lost 7 bases, the J end lost 5 bases, and 11 bases lay between the germline ends. The germline V gene encodes CDR1 SGHTA and CDR2 FQGNSA. The CDR3 here is CASKALRTEAFF. The CDR3 DNA reads as TGTGCCAGCAAGGCCCTCCGGACTGAAGCTTTCTTT.

This clonotype was counted only a few times. V is TRBV27 and J is TRBJ1-4; 7 bases are a match to TRBD1. The CDR3 totals 14 residues. CDR1 and CDR2 from the germline V gene are MNHEY and SMNVEV (reference sequence). The V segment lost 3 bases and the J segment 8 bases; nucleotides outside the gene matches: 6. In DNA, the CDR3 is TGTGCCAGCAGTTTGGAGGGGGCAGGGGAAAAACTGTTTTTT. It specifies CASSLEGAGEKLFF.

This clonotype was counted only a few times. The rearrangement links TRBV12-3 or TRBV12-4 to TRBJ1-3; D is perhaps TRBD1 (5 bases). This CDR3 is built from 14 residues. Trimming stripped 7 bases from V and 0 bases from J, with 10 bases between. CDR3 sequence reads: CASTDSFSGNTIYF. CDR3 sequence (DNA): TGTGCCAGCACCGACAGCTTCTCTGGAAACACCATATATTTT.

This clonotype has a handful of counts. The chain has TRBV29-1 and TRBJ1-2; unclear D gene. V gave up 0 bases and J gave up 0 bases, with 17 bases separating them. CDR1 and CDR2 (germline): SQVTM, ANQGSEA. This CDR3 has 17 residues. The CDR3 DNA reads as TGCAGCGTTGAAGATCGTCCGCAGGTTGTTGCTAACTATGGCTACACCTTC. Amino acids: CSVEDRPQVVANYGYTF.

Many counts were recorded for this clonotype. CDR3 in DNA: TGTGCCAGCAGCTTAATGGGACAGGGGGAGCACACCATATATTTT. Amino acid sequence: CASSLMGQGEHTIYF. This chain links TRBV7-6 with TRBJ1-3; 11 nucleotides match TRBD1. The junction had 5 bases not matched to a gene; V was cut back by 2 bases and J by 8 bases. The CDR3 length is 15 residues. CDR1 and CDR2 (germline): SGHVS, FNYEAQ.

The J gene is TRBJ2-7, the V gene TRBV7-6; possible D gene TRBD2, 6 bases. In germline, CDR1 is SGHVS, CDR2 FNYEAQ. The CDR3 has 15 amino acids. V lost 2 bases and J lost 0, with 11 bases in between. The CDR3: CASSLTADYSYEQYF. CDR3 sequence (DNA): TGTGCCAGCAGCTTAACGGCGGACTACTCCTACGAGCAGTACTTC.

The V gene is TRBV7-6, the J gene TRBJ2-7; D tentatively reads TRBD1 or TRBD2 (5 bases each). Per the germline V gene, CDR1 is SGHVS and CDR2 is FNYEAQ. The CDR3 loop spans 16 amino acids. The V gene lost 2 bases and the J gene lost 2 bases, with 16 bases spanning the gap. The CDR3 coding sequence is TGTGCCAGCAGCTTAAATTACCAGGGAGACCCCTACGAGCAGTACTTC. Protein: CASSLNYQGDPYEQYF.

The sample holds a few counts of this clonotype. The chain carries TRBV12-3 or TRBV12-4 and TRBJ2-1, with 7 bases identical to TRBD1. The junction had 6 bases not matched to a gene; V was cut back by 4 bases and J by 6 bases. The CDR3 runs 14 residues. CDR3 in DNA: TGTGCCAGCAGTTCGACAGGGCCCCTCAATGAGCAGTTCTTC. This codes for CASSSTGPLNEQFF.

The rearrangement joins TRBV28 to TRBJ2-3, with D perhaps given as TRBD1 or TRBD2 (5 bases each). Trimming shortened V by 3 bases and J by 4 bases, and 11 bases separated the two germline ends. The CDR3 contains 14 residues. The V gene's germline CDR1 is MDHEN and CDR2 SYDVKM. CDR3: CASSFRGPADTQYF. Here the CDR3 DNA reads TGTGCCAGCAGTTTCCGGGGCCCTGCAGATACGCAGTATTTT.

This chain joins TRBV6-5 and TRBJ2-5, with unresolved D. This CDR3 is built from 13 residues. Germline loops: CDR1 MNHEY, CDR2 SVGAGI. Trimming removed 0 bases from V and 5 bases from J, with 7 bases in between. As DNA, the CDR3 is TGTGCCAGCAGTTACTCGATGGGGGAGACCCAGTACTTC. Translating it yields CASSYSMGETQYF.

This clonotype was picked up many times. The V and J genes are TRBV12-5 and TRBJ1-5; unclear D gene. Deletions cut 1 base from V and 5 bases from J, with 18 bases between. This CDR3 has 17 residues. In germline, CDR1 is LGHNT, CDR2 FRNRAP. Here the CDR3 DNA reads TGTGCTAGTGGTTTGGACCCGGGGAGGGTCGGGGATCAGCCCCAGCATTTT. Protein: CASGLDPGRVGDQPQHF. Full variable domain (outside the CDR3, taken from reference TRBV12-5 and TRBJ1-5): DARVTQTPRHKVTEMGQEVTMRCQPILGHNTVFWYRQTMMQGLELLAYFRNRAPLDDSGMPKDRFSAEMPDATLATLKIQPSEPRDSAVYFCASGLDPGRVGDQPQHFGDGTRLSIL.